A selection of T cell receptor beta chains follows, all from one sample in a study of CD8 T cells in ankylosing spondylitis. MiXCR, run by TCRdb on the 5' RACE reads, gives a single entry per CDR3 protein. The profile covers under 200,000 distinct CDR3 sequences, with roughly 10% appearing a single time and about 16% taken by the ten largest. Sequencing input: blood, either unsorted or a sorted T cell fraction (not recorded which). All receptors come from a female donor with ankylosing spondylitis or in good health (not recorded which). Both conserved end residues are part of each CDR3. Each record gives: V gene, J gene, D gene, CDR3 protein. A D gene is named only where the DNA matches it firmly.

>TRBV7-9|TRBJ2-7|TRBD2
CASSRGLAGGPTYEQYF
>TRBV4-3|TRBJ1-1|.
CASSQDIGEAFF
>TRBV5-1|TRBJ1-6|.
CASSQDTANSPLHF
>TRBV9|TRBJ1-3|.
CASRPRDSGNTIYF
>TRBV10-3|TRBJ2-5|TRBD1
CAISDPDRVGETQYF
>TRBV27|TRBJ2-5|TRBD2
CASSLTRGGLKETQYF
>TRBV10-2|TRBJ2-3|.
CASSEGRGHTQYF
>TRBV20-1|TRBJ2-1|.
CSVETSASTYNEQFF
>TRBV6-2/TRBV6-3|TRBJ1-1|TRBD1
CASSWDRGGTDTEAFF
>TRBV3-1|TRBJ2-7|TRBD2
CASSPYPGTSGSRYEQYF
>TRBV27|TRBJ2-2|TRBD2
CASSWGLAGHTGELFF
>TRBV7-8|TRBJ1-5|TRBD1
CASSTRGRQPQHF
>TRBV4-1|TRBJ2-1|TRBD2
CASSQPTSGSWYEQFF
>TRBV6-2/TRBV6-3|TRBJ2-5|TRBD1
CASGYGDRTYQETQYF
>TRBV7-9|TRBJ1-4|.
CASSLSLQGVGEKLFF
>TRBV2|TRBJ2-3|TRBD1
CASSSPGQGFADTQYF
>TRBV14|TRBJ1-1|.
CASSQATGWTEAFF
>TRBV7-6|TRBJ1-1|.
CASSLEVPSEAFF
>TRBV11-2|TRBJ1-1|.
CASSPMVNTEAFF
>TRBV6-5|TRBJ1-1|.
CASSYGRPGTEAFF
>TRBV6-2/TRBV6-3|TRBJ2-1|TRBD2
CASSIGTSGQGNEQFF
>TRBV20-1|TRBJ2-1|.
CSARDSTPNEQFF
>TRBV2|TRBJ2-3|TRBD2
CASSDPAGDAHTDTQYF
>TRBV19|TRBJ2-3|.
CASSNVGVEATDTQYF
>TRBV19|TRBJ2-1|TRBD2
CASSPGTCGRVSYNAYNEQFF
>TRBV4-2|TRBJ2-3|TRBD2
CASSPSGTSGSLGTDTQYF
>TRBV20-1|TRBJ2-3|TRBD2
CSADGTSGIYTDTQYF
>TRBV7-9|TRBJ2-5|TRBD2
CASSLGRLAGEEETQYF
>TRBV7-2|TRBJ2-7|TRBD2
CASRLAGGLSYEQYF
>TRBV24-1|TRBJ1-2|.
CATSDRPGASNYGYTF
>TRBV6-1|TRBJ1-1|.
CAGRENTEAFF
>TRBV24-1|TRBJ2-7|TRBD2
CATSDPGLAGPSYEQYF
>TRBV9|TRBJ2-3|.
CASSVAEGGGREDTQYF
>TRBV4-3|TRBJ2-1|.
CASSQEAGLYNEQFF
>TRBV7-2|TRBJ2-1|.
CASSLAGGHEQFF
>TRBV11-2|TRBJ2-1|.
CASSQGYRDAGHSYNEQFF
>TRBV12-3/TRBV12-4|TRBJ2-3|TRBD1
CASSITGVITDTQYF
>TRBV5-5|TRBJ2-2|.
CASSFFQESNTGELFF
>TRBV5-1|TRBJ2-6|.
CASSLESGANVLTF
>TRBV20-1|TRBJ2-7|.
CSARDRILASYEQYF
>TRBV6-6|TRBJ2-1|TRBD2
CASVGRELDEQFF
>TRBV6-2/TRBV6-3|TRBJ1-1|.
CASKTGMNTEAFF
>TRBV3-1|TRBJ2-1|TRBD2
CASSQEAGGSYNEQFF
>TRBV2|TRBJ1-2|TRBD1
CASSEARTGRGYGYTF
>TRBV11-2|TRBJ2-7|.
CASSLDLTSSREQYF
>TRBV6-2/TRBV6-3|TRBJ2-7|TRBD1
CASRGQGIYEQYF
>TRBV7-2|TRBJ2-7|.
CASSNERTYEQYF
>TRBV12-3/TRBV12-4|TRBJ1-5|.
CASSLGRGSQPQHF
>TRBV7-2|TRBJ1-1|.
CASSPYGTEAFF
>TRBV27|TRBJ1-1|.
CASSPLGGATEAFF
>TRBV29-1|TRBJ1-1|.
CSVGWIGAEAFF
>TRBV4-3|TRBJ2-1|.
CASSQDDWWFF
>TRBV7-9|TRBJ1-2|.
CASSPNRAANYGYTF